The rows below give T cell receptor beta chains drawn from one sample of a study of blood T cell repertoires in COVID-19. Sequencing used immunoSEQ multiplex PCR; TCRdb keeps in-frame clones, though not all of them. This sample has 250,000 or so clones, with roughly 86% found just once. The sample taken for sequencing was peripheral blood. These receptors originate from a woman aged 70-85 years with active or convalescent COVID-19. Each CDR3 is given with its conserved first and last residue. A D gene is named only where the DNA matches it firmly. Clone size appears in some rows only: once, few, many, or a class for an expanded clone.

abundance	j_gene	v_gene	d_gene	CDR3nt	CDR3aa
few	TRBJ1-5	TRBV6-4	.	TGTGCCAGCAGTATAGAGGTCAATCAGCCCCAGCATTTT	CASSIEVNQPQHF
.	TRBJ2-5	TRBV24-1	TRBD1	TGTGCCACCAGTGTAGTGGCAGGGGGAGTGGGGCAAGAGACCCAGTACTTC	CATSVVAGGVGQETQYF
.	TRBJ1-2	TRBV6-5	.	TGTGCCAGCAGTCTTGGACCGAAACGGGAGGGCTACACCTTC	CASSLGPKREGYTF
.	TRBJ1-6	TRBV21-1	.	TGTGCCAGCAGCAAGATTGAAGGGGGGGATAATTCACCCCTCCACTTT	CASSKIEGGDNSPLHF
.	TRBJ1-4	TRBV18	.	TGTGCCAGCTCACCTCTCAACCGGAGCCCAACTAATGAAAAACTGTTTTTT	CASSPLNRSPTNEKLFF
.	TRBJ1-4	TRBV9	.	TGTGCCAGCAGCGCAAGGGGAACTAATGAAAAACTGTTTTTT	CASSARGTNEKLFF
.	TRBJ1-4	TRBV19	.	TGTGCCAGTAGTAAATACAGTGCAACTAATGAAAAACTGTTTTTT	CASSKYSATNEKLFF
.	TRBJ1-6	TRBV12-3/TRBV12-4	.	TGTGCCAGCAGTTATACAGGTTCTTCACCCCTCCACTTT	CASSYTGSSPLHF
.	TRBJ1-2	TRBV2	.	TGTGCCAGCAGTGAAGCTACAGCTAACTATGGCTACACCTTC	CASSEATANYGYTF
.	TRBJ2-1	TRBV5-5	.	TGTGCCAGCCTACCTCATTTGAACAATGAGCAGTTCTTC	CASLPHLNNEQFF
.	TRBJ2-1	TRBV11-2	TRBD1	TGTGCCAGCAGCGGAGTGGACAGGGTCTACAATGAGCAGTTCTTC	CASSGVDRVYNEQFF
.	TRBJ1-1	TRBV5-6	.	TGTGCCAGCAGCTTGCTGTCAGGGAACACTGAAGCTTTCTTT	CASSLLSGNTEAFF
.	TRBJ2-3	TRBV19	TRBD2	TGTGCCAGTAGTATAGGGGGACTAGCGGGTACAGATACGCAGTATTTT	CASSIGGLAGTDTQYF
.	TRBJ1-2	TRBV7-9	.	TGTGCCAGCAGCTTAATATCACTCGATGGCTACACCTTC	CASSLISLDGYTF
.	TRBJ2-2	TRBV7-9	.	TGTGCCAGCAGCTCCGCCGGGAACGGGGAGCTGTTTTTT	CASSSAGNGELFF
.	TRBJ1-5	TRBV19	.	TGTGCCAGTACGGCGGGCAATCAGCCCCAGCATTTT	CASTAGNQPQHF
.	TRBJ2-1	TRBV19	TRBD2	TGTGCCACCCGGTTCAGCGGGGCCGAATACAATGAGCAGTTCTTC	CATRFSGAEYNEQFF
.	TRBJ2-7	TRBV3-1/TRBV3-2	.	TGTGCCAGCAGCCAAGGGACTGAAGGAGGTCAGCAGTACTTC	CASSQGTEGGQQYF
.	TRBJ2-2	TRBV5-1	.	TGCGCCAGCAGCTTGTTAGGACAGACGACCGGGGAGCTGTTTTTT	CASSLLGQTTGELFF
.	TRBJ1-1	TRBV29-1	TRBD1	TGCAGCGTTGGGGACAGTACTTATCGAAAGAACACTGAAGCTTTCTTT	CSVGDSTYRKNTEAFF
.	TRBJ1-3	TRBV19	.	TGTGCCAGTAGTAAGACAGTCGGAAACACCATATATTTT	CASSKTVGNTIYF
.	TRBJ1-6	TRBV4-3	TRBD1	TGCGCCAGCAGCCTCCAGGGGGCTAATTCACCCCTCCACTTT	CASSLQGANSPLHF
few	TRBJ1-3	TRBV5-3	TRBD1	TGTGCCAGAAGCACCAGGGGGGAAACGAACTCTGGAAACACCATATATTTT	CARSTRGETNSGNTIYF
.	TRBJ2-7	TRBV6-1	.	TGTGCCAGCAGTGAAAAGGCAAGGAGCTCCTACGAGCAGTACTTC	CASSEKARSSYEQYF